Here is one T cell receptor (beta chain) with its context. This sample is drawn from a study of T cell changes during pregnancy in multiple sclerosis. Some clones are missing from TCRdb's copy, which holds only in-frame ones; the method was immunoSEQ multiplex PCR. The sample gives more than 50,000 clones, about 92% of which show up once; around 3.3% is in the top ten. Germline V gives CDR1 MNHEY, CDR2 SMNVEV (reference sequence). The CDR3 runs to 15 residues. Trimming stripped 5 bases from V and 7 bases from J, with 21 bases between. The chain recombines TRBV27 with TRBJ2-7, with TRBD2 as a possible D gene (5 bases). Sequencing was performed on peripheral blood, taken in the first trimester of pregnancy. The source is a female donor in good health, enrolled as a control in a pregnancy study. DNA of the CDR3: TGTGCCAGCAGTCCCCGGGTTAGCGCTCCTGGGGAGCAGTACTTC. Its translation is CASSPRVSAPGEQYF.